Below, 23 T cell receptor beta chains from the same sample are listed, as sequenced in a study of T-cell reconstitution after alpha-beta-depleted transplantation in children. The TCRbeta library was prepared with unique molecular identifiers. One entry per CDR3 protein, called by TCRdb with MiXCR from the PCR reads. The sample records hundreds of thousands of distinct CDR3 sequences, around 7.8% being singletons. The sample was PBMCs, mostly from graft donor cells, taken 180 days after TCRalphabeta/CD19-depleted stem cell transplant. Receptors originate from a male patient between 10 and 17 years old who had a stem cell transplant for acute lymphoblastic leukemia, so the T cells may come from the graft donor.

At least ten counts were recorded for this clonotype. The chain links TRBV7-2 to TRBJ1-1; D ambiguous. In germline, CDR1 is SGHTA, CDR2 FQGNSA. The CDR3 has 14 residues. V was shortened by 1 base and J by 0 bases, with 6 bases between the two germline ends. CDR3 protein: CASSLEFMNTEAFF. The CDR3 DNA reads TGTGCCAGCAGCTTAGAGTTCATGAACACTGAAGCTTTCTTT.

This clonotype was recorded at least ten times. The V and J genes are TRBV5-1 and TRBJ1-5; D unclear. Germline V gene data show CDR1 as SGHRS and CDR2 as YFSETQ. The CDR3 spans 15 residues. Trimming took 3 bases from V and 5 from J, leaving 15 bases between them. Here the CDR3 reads CASSYGFLPDQPQHF. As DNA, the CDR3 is TGCGCCAGCAGCTACGGGTTCCTTCCCGATCAGCCCCAGCATTTT.

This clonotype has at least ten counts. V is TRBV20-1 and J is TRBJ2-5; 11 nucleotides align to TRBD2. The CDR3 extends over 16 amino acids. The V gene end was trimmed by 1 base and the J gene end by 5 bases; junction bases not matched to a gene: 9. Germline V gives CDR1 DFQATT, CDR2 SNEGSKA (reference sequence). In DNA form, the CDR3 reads TGCAGTGCTAGAGGGGGCACTAGCGGGAGTAAGGAGACCCAGTACTTC. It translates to CSARGGTSGSKETQYF.

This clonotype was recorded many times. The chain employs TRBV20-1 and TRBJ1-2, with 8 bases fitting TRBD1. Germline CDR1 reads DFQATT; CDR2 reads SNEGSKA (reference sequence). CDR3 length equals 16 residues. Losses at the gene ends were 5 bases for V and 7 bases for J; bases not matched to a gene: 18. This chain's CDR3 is CSAGRLDRVLLGGYTF. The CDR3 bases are TGCAGTGCTGGAAGACTGGACAGGGTTTTACTTGGTGGCTACACCTTC.

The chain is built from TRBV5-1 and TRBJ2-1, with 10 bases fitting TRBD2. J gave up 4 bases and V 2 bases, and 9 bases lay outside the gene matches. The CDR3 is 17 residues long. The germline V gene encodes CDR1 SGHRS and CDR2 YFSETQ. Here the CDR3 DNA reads TGCGCCAGCAGCTTCCTTGGAGCGGGAGGGGCGTACAATGAGCAGTTCTTC. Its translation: CASSFLGAGGAYNEQFF.

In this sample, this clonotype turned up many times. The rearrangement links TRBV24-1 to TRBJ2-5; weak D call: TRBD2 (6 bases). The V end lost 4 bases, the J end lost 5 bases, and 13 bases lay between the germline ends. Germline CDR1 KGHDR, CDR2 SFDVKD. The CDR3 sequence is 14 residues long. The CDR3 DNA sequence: TGTGCCACCAGTGACACCGGGAGATGGGAGACCCAGTACTTC. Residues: CATSDTGRWETQYF.

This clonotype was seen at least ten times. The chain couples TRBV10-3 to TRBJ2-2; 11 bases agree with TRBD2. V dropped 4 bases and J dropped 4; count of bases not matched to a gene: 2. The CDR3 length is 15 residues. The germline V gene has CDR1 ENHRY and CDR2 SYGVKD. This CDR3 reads CAISGLAGGTGELFF. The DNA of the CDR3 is TGTGCCATCAGTGGGCTAGCGGGGGGCACCGGGGAGCTGTTTTTT.

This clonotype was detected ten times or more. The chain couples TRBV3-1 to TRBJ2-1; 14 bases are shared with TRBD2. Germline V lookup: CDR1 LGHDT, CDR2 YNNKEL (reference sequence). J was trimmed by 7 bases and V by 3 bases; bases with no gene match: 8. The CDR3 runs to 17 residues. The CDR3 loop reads CASSHSYWTSGGNEQFF. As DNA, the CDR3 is TGTGCCAGCAGCCATTCTTACTGGACTAGCGGGGGGAATGAGCAGTTCTTC.

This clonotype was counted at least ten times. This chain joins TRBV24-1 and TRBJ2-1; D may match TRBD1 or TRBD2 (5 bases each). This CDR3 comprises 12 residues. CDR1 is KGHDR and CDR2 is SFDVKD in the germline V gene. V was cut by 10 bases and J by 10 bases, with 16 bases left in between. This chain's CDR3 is CATERVPGEQFF. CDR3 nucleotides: TGTGCCACGGAGAGGGTCCCAGGGGAGCAGTTCTTC.

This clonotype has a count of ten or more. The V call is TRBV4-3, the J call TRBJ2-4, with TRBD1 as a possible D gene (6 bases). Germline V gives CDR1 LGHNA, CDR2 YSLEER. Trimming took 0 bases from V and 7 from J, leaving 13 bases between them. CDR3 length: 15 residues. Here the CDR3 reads CASSQEKGTGNIQYF. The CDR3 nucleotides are TGCGCCAGCAGCCAAGAAAAAGGTACAGGGAACATTCAGTACTTC.

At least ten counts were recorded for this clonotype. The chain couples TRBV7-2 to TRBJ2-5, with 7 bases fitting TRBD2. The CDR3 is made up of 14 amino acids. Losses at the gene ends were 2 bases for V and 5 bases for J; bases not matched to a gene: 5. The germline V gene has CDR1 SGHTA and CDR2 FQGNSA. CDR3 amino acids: CASSLNAGVETQYF. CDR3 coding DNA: TGTGCCAGCAGCTTAAATGCGGGGGTGGAGACCCAGTACTTC.

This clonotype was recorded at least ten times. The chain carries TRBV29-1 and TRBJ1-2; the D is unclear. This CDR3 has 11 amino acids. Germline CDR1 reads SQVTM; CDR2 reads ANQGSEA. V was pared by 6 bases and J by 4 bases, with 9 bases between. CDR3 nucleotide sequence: TGCAGCGTGACAATGGGCTATGGCTACACCTTC. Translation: CSVTMGYGYTF. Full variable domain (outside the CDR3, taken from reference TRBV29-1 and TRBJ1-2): SAVISQKPSRDICQRGTSLTIQCQVDSQVTMMFWYRQQPGQSLTLIATANQGSEATYESGFVIDKFPISRPNLTFSTLTVSNMSPEDSSIYLCSVTMGYGYTFGSGTRLTVV.

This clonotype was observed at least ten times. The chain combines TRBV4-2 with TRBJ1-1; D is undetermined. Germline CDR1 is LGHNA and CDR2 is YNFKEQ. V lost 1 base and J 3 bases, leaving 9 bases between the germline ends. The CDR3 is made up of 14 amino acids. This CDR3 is CASSQAGFDTEAFF. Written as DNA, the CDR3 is TGTGCCAGCAGCCAAGCAGGATTTGACACTGAAGCTTTCTTT.

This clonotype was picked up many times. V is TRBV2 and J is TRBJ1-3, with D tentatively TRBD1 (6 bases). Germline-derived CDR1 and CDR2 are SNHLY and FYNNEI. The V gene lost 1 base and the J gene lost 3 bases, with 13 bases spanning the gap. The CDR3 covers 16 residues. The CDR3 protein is CASSEGQGWRGNTIYF. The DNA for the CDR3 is TGTGCCAGCAGTGAAGGTCAGGGGTGGCGTGGAAACACCATATATTTT.

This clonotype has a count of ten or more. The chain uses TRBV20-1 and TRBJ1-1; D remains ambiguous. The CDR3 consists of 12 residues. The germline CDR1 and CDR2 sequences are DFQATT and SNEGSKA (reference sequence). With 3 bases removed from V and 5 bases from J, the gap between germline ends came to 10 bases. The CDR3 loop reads CSARALATEAFF. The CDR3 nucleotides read TGCAGTGCTAGGGCTTTGGCGACTGAAGCTTTCTTT.

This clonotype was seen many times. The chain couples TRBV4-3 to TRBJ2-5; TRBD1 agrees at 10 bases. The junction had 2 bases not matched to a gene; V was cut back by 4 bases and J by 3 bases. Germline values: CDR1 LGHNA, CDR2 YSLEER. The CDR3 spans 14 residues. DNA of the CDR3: TGCGCCAGCAGCCGGGGGACAGGGGAAGAGACCCAGTACTTC. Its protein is CASSRGTGEETQYF.

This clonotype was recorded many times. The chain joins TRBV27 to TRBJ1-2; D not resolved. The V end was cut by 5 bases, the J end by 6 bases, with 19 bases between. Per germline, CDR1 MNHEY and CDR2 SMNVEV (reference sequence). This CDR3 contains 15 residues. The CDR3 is CASSPPLGGMDGYTF. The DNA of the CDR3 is TGTGCCAGCAGTCCCCCCCTTGGAGGCATGGATGGCTACACCTTC.

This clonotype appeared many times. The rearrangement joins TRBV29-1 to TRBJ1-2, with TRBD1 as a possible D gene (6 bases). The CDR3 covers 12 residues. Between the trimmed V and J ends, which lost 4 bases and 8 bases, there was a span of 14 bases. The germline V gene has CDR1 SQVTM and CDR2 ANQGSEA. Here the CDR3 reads CSVGEGVEGYTF. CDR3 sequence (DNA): TGCAGCGTTGGAGAGGGGGTAGAGGGCTACACCTTC.

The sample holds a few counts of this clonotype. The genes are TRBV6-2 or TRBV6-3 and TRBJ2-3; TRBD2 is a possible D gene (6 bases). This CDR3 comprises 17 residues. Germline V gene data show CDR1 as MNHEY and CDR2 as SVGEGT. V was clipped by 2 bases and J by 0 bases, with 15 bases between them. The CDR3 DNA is TGTGCCAGCAGTTACGGTGGGGCTAGCGCTAGCACAGATACGCAGTATTTT. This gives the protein CASSYGGASASTDTQYF.

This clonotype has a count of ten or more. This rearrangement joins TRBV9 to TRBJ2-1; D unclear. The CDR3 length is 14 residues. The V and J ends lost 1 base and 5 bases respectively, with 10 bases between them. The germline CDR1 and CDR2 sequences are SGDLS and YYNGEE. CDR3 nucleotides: TGTGCCAGCAGCGTAACCCCCCTAGACAATGAGCAGTTCTTC. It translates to CASSVTPLDNEQFF.

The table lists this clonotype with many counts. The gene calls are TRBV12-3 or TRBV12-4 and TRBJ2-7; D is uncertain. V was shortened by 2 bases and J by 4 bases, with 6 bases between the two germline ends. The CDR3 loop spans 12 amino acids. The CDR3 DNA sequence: TGTGCCAGCAGTTTACGCCAATACGAGCAGTACTTC. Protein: CASSLRQYEQYF.

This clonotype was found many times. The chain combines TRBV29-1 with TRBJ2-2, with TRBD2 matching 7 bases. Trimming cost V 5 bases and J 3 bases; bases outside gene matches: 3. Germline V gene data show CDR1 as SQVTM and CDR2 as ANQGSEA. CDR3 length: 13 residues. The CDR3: CSVSGTHTGELFF. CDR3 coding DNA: TGCAGCGTTAGCGGGACCCACACCGGGGAGCTGTTTTTT.

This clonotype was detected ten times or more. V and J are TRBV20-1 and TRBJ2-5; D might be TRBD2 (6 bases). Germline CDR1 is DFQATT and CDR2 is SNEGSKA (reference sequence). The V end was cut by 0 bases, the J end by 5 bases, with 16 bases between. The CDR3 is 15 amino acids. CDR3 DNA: TGCAGTGCTAGAGATCGAAGGAGGGGCGGGGAGACCCAGTACTTC. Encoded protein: CSARDRRRGGETQYF.